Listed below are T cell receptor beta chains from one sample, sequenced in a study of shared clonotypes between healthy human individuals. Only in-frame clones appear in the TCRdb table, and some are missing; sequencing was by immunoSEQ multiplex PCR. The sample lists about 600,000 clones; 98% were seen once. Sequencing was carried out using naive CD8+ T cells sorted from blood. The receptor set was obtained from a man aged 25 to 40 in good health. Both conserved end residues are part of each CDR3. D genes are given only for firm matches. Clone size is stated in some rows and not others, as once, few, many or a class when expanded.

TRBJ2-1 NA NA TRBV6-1 TGTGCCAGCAGTGTAAGGGCGGGACTCTATGAGCAGTTCTTC CASSVRAGLYEQFF
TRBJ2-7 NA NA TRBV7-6 TGTGCCAGCAGCTTAGCCCTGGGACGCGAGCAGTACTTC CASSLALGREQYF
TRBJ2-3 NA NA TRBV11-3 TGTGCCAGCAGCTCGCGGGACAGCCAGGGGACGGACACAGATACGCAGTATTTT CASSSRDSQGTDTDTQYF
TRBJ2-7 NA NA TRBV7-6 TGTGCCAGCAGCTTAGCCAATACCAGCGCGGCCCCGTCCTACGAGCAGTACTTC CASSLANTSAAPSYEQYF
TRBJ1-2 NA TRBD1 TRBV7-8 TGTGCCAGCAGTAACACAGGGGAACGAGACGGCTACACCTTC CASSNTGERDGYTF
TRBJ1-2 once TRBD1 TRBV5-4 TGTGCCAGCAGTTGGATGTCACAGGGGGACTATGGCTACACCTTC CASSWMSQGDYGYTF
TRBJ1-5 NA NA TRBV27 TGTGCCAGCAGTTTATCGAACCCCCGGCCGAATCAGCCCCAGCATTTT CASSLSNPRPNQPQHF
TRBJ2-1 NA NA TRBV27 TGTGCCAGCAGACAGTCCTACAATGAGCAGTTCTTC CASRQSYNEQFF
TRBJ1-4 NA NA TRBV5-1 TGCGCCAGCAGCTTGGCCACAGGGATAAATGAAAAACTGTTTTTT CASSLATGINEKLFF
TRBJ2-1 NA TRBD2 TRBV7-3 TGTGCCAGCAGCGAAGCCAGGGGACTAGCGGTATTCGATGAGCAGTTCTTC CASSEARGLAVFDEQFF
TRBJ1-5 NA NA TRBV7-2 TGTGCCAGCAGCCTTGGGACTCTTGGTGGCAATCAGCCCCAGCATTTT CASSLGTLGGNQPQHF
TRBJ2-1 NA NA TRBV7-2 TGTGCCAGCAGCTTAGGGACAGTCTACAATGAGCAGTTCTTC CASSLGTVYNEQFF
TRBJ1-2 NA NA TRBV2 TGTGCCAGCAGTGTAGGGTCGGACTATGGCTACACCTTC CASSVGSDYGYTF
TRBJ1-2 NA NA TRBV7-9 TGTGCCAGCAGCATAACGCAGGGCTACACCTTC CASSITQGYTF
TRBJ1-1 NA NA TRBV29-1 TGCAGCGTTGAAGATGGGGACCACACTGAAGCTTTCTTT CSVEDGDHTEAFF
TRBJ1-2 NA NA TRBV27 TGTGCCAGCAGTTCAAGGGCCCCCGGGGGCGGTTTGTATGGCTACACCTTC CASSSRAPGGGLYGYTF
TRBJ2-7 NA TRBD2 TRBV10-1 TGCGCCAGCAGCAAAACCGGGACTAGAGTATACGAGCAGTACTTC CASSKTGTRVYEQYF
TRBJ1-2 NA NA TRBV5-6 TGTGCCAGCAGCTTAGGGAGGGGCGACTATGGCTACACCTTC CASSLGRGDYGYTF
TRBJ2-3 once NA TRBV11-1 TGTGCCAGCAGCTTAGGACAGCGAGGGAGTGATACGCAGTATTTT CASSLGQRGSDTQYF
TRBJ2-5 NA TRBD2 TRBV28 TGTGCCAGCAGTAACCGACTAGCGGGGCAAGAGACCCAGTACTTC CASSNRLAGQETQYF
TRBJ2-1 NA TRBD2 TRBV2 TGTGCCAGCAGTGAGGGACTAGCGGCCGAGCAGTTCTTC CASSEGLAAEQFF
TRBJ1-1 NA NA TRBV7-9 TGTGCCAGCAGCGGGGGGCACACTGAAGCTTTCTTT CASSGGHTEAFF
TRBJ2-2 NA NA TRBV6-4 TGTGCCAGCAGTGCACGGGTTGGCACCGGGGAGCTGTTTTTT CASSARVGTGELFF
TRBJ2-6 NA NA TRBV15 TGTGCCACCAGCAGATACACCCTTGGGGCCAACGTCCTGACTTTC CATSRYTLGANVLTF
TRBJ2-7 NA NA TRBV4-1 TGCGCCAGCAGCCGTCAGTACCCAAGAGCTGACGAGCAGTACTTC CASSRQYPRADEQYF
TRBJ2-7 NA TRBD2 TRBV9 TGTGCCAGCAGCCGCGGGACTAGCGGCTACGAGCAGTACTTC CASSRGTSGYEQYF
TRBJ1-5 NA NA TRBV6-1 TGTGCCAGCAGTGAAACTTCCAATCAGCCCCAGCATTTT CASSETSNQPQHF
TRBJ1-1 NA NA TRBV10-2 TGCGCCAGCAGTGAGGACCGCCCGCTCGCTGAAGCTTTCTTT CASSEDRPLAEAFF
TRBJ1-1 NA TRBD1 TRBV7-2 TGTGCCAGCAGCAATGCCGGACAGGGTGTCGCTGAAGCTTTCTTT CASSNAGQGVAEAFF
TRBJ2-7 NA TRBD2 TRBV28 TGTGCCAGCAGTTTATTCCAGCGGGAGGGCCTCTACGAGCAGTACTTC CASSLFQREGLYEQYF
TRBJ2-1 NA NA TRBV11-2 TGTGCCAGCAGCGCGACCCTAGCGTTGCAATACAATGAGCAGTTCTTC CASSATLALQYNEQFF
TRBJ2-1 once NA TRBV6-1 TGTGCCAGCAGGCCGCCCAATTACAATGAGCAGTTCTTC CASRPPNYNEQFF
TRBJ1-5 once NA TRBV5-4 TGTGCCAGCAGCCGGGACGGACAGCCCCAGCATTTT CASSRDGQPQHF
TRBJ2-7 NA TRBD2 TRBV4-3 TGCGCCAGCAGCCCGACTAGCGGGAGGGCCTCCTACGAGCAGTACTTC CASSPTSGRASYEQYF
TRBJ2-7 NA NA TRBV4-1 TGCGCCAGCAGCTTCCGGGACTCTGCCTTCGAGCAGTACTTC CASSFRDSAFEQYF
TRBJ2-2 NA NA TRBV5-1 TGCGCCAGCAGCGGAGAGGTCGGGGAGCTGTTTTTT CASSGEVGELFF
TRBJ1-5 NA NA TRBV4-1 TGCGCCAGCAGCCAAGATGGTGCAGGGTTCAATCAGCCCCAGCATTTT CASSQDGAGFNQPQHF
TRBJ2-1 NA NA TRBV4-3 TGCGCCAGCAGCCAAGATACGGGGGCCTACAATGAGCAGTTCTTC CASSQDTGAYNEQFF
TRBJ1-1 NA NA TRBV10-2 TGCGCCAGCAGTGAGTTAGGCGATGAAGCTTTCTTT CASSELGDEAFF
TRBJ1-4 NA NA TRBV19 TGTGCCAGTAGTCCGTACAGGACGGTGGATGAAAAACTGTTTTTT CASSPYRTVDEKLFF
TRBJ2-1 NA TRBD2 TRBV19 TGTGCCAGTAGTATAGTTCTGGGACTAGCGGATTACAATGAGCAGTTCTTC CASSIVLGLADYNEQFF
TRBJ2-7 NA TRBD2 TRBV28 TGTGCCAGCAGTTTACGGACTAGCGGCAGAAGCTCCTACGAGCAGTACTTC CASSLRTSGRSSYEQYF
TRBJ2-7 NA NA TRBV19 TGTGCCAGTAGTGGGGCGACAGACTACGAGCAGTACTTC CASSGATDYEQYF
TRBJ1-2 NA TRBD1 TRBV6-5 TGTGCCAGCAGCCAGACAGGGAACGGCTACACCTTC CASSQTGNGYTF
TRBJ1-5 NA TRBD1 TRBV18 TGTGCCAGCTCAGGATCCGGGACAGCAAATCAGCCCCAGCATTTT CASSGSGTANQPQHF
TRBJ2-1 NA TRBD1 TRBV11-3 TGTGCCAGCAGCTTAGACTTCCCGGGACAGGGGAACAATGAGCAGTTCTTC CASSLDFPGQGNNEQFF
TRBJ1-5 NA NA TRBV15 TGTGCCACCAGCGGCAGCTTGGCAGGTCAGCCCCAGCATTTT CATSGSLAGQPQHF
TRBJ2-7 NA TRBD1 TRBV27 TGTGCCAGCAGTGCAGACAGGGGGCGCTACGAGCAGTACTTC CASSADRGRYEQYF
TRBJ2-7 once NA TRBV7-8 TGTGCCAGCAGCTTCGGGCGAACTAGCTCCTACGAGCAGTACTTC CASSFGRTSSYEQYF
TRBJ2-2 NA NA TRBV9 TGTGCCAGCAGCGGCATGGGTGGGCTGTTTTTT CASSGMGGLFF